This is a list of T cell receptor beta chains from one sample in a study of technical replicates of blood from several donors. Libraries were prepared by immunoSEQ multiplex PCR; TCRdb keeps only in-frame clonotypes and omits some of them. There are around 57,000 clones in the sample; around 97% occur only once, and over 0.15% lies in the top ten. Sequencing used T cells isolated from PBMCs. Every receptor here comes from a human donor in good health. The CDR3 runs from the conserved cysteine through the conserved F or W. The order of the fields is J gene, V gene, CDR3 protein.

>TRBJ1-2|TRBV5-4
CASSPLGRTGDYGYTF
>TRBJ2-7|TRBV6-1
CASSITGTYEQYF
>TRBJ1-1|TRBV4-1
CASSQGTGYRNTEAFF
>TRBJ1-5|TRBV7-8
CASSLGAKGNQPQHF
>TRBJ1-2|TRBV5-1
CASSLGSEGYTF
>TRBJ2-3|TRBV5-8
CASRAGTGTLDTQYF
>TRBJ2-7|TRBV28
CASGTIYEQYF
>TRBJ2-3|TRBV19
CASSPEGGDTQYF
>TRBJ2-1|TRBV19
CASTQGQGYEQFF
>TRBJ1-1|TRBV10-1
CASKGTGTTEAFF
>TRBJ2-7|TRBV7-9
CASSFDSGTFIYEQYF